This entry features one T cell receptor beta chain sequence. The data are from a study of blood T cell repertoires in COVID-19. Overall study context: Sample material is recorded as cDNA or gDNA derived from T cells, B-cell-depleted T cells, or PBMCs.

Measured with immunoSEQ multiplex PCR; TCRdb has only the in-frame clones, and not every one. This table holds roughly 250,000 clones, approximately 87% found once. Trimming cost V 3 bases and J 4 bases; bases outside gene matches: 5. The CDR3 is made up of 15 amino acids. In germline, CDR1 is MDHEN, CDR2 SYDVKM. The V and J genes are TRBV28 and TRBJ1-5; 8 bases map to TRBD1. This receptor was taken from a human donor in a cohort sampled during active COVID-19. The specimen sequenced was peripheral blood. CDR3 nucleotides: TGTGCCAGCAGTTTTTCGGACAGGGCAAATCAGCCCCAGCATTTT. As protein: CASSFSDRANQPQHF. Combining the CDR3 with reference TRBV28 and TRBJ1-5 gives the whole variable domain DVKVTQSSRYLVKRTGEKVFLECVQDMDHENMFWYRQDPGLGLRLIYFSYDVKMKEKGDIPEGYSVSREKKERFSLILESASTNQTSMYLCASSFSDRANQPQHFGDGTRLSIL.